The 26 T cell receptor beta chains reported below all come from one sample, sequenced in a study of T-cell memory formation after mild COVID-19. TCRdb called the 5' RACE reads again in MiXCR, with one record for every CDR3 protein. Among approximately 350,000 distinct CDR3 sequences listed, around 27% were seen once. The specimen was PBMCs or a T cell subset sorted from them (not recorded which). These receptors all come from an adult woman who had mild COVID-19 (a few samples of this study predate the infection). Cell type and time point are not known.

This clonotype was recorded many times. The chain carries TRBV7-8 and TRBJ1-1, with D possibly matching TRBD1 (6 bases). Germline CDR1 and CDR2: SGHVS and FQNEAQ. With 6 bases removed from V and 5 bases from J, the gap between germline ends came to 16 bases. CDR3 length: 14 amino acids. The CDR3 region has the DNA TGTGCCAGCAGTTCCACGGGGGGCTGGACTGAAGCTTTCTTT. This sequence encodes CASSSTGGWTEAFF.

This clonotype was observed a handful of times. The V and J genes are TRBV13 and TRBJ2-7, with 8 bases aligning to TRBD2. This CDR3 region has 15 residues. Germline V gene sequence: CDR1 PRHDT, CDR2 FYEKMQ (reference sequence). V shed 4 bases, J shed 0 bases, and the junction held 5 bases outside the gene matches. This CDR3 reads CASSSWTSPSYEQYF. The CDR3 coding sequence is TGTGCCAGCAGCTCCTGGACTAGCCCCTCCTACGAGCAGTACTTC.

The gene calls are TRBV20-1 and TRBJ2-3, with TRBD2 matching 8 bases. This CDR3 is 15 amino acids long. Germline V gene data show CDR1 as DFQATT and CDR2 as SNEGSKA (reference sequence). The J segment lost 4 bases and the V segment lost 0 bases, leaving 6 bases of the junction unmatched. Written as DNA, the CDR3 is TGCAGTGCTAGAGATCCCAGCGGGAGTGCAGATACGCAGTATTTT. It translates to CSARDPSGSADTQYF.

This sequence joins TRBV19 and TRBJ2-5; D is perhaps TRBD1 (6 bases). The germline gives CDR1 LNHDA, CDR2 SQIVND (reference sequence). The CDR3 spans 14 residues. V lost 4 bases, J lost 5 bases, and 14 bases lay in between. The CDR3 here is CASSTTGTLETQYF. In nucleotides, the CDR3 is TGTGCCAGTAGTACTACCGGGACATTGGAGACCCAGTACTTC.

This clonotype has only one observation. The chain combines TRBV7-3 with TRBJ2-2; TRBD1 aligns across 9 bases. CDR1 and CDR2 from the germline V gene are SGHTA and FQGTGA. The CDR3 runs 16 residues. The V gene end was trimmed by 6 bases and the J gene end by 5 bases; junction bases not matched to a gene: 10. The CDR3 bases are TGTGCCAGCAGTTCGGACAGGGGAATCTGGACCGGGGAGCTGTTTTTT. The encoded protein is CASSSDRGIWTGELFF.

The chain carries TRBV5-1 and TRBJ2-1; 11 bases are a match to TRBD1. Germline values: CDR1 SGHRS, CDR2 YFSETQ. CDR3 length: 17 amino acids. J lost 0 bases, V lost 2 bases, and 4 bases had no gene match. The CDR3 DNA sequence: TGCGCCAGCAGCTTCGGACAGGGGGCGAGCTCCTACAATGAGCAGTTCTTC. Amino acids: CASSFGQGASSYNEQFF.

This clonotype was detected a few times. The chain has TRBV5-1 and TRBJ1-1, with D perhaps TRBD1 (5 bases). The V and J ends lost 3 bases and 2 bases respectively, with 14 bases between them. CDR3 length equals 15 residues. CDR1 and CDR2 from the germline V gene are SGHRS and YFSETQ. The CDR3 is CASSYSGTANTEAFF. The CDR3 region has the DNA TGCGCCAGCAGCTATTCCGGGACTGCCAACACTGAAGCTTTCTTT.

This clonotype has just a few counts. This chain connects TRBV7-3 to TRBJ2-1; no reliable D call. Germline V CDR1 and CDR2: SGHTA, FQGTGA. The CDR3 is made up of 14 amino acids. V lost 2 bases, J lost 1 base, and 6 bases lay in between. CDR3 coding DNA: TGTGCCAGCAGCTTACTACCATCCTACAATGAGCAGTTCTTC. Translated, it gives CASSLLPSYNEQFF.

This chain connects TRBV24-1 to TRBJ2-3; unclear D gene. Germline loops: CDR1 KGHDR, CDR2 SFDVKD. V was trimmed by 1 base and J by 1 base, leaving 5 bases between them. The length of the CDR3 is 14 residues. The CDR3 DNA reads as TGTGCCACCAGTGATTTTGCCGGCACAGATACGCAGTATTTT. Encoded protein: CATSDFAGTDTQYF.

V gene TRBV4-1 combines with J gene TRBJ1-2; 8 bases are a match to TRBD1. J was trimmed by 5 bases and V by 0 bases; bases with no gene match: 5. The CDR3 spans 15 residues. Germline CDR1 MGHRA, CDR2 YSYEKL. Here the CDR3 reads CASSQDHDRGYGYTF. The CDR3 coding sequence is TGCGCCAGCAGCCAAGATCATGACAGGGGATATGGCTACACCTTC.

The J gene is TRBJ1-1, the V gene TRBV6-5; possible D gene TRBD1, 5 bases. Germline values: CDR1 MNHEY, CDR2 SVGAGI. The CDR3 has 15 amino acids. Trimming left V 3 bases short and J 3 bases short, with 14 bases between. The CDR3 reads CASSYVWGFDTEAFF. The CDR3 DNA follows: TGTGCCAGCAGTTATGTTTGGGGGTTCGACACTGAAGCTTTCTTT.

The chain joins TRBV12-3 or TRBV12-4 to TRBJ2-5; D is ambiguous. The length of the CDR3 is 9 residues. V lost 9 bases, J lost 4 bases, and 3 bases lay in between. CDR3 in amino acids: CARSETQYF. In DNA, the CDR3 is TGTGCCAGGTCAGAGACCCAGTACTTC.

The chain employs TRBV27 and TRBJ2-1; a possible D gene is TRBD2 (5 bases). CDR1 and CDR2 (germline): MNHEY, SMNVEV (reference sequence). V was trimmed by 3 bases and J by 7 bases, leaving 19 bases between them. The CDR3 is 16 residues long. CDR3 protein: CASSFGFVGIVNEQFF. CDR3 sequence (DNA): TGTGCCAGCAGTTTCGGCTTCGTCGGGATAGTAAATGAGCAGTTCTTC.

This clonotype was counted a few times. The V call is TRBV7-8, the J call TRBJ2-3, with unresolved D. This CDR3 spans 15 amino acids. CDR1 and CDR2 (germline): SGHVS, FQNEAQ. With 5 bases removed from V and 1 base from J, the gap between germline ends came to 13 bases. CDR3 sequence (DNA): TGTGCCAGCAGCCCTAGTGGAGTGGGCACAGATACGCAGTATTTT. This sequence encodes CASSPSGVGTDTQYF.

The V gene is TRBV27, the J gene TRBJ1-2; no clear D. In germline, CDR1 is MNHEY, CDR2 SMNVEV (reference sequence). CDR3 size: 12 residues. Trimming shortened V by 4 bases and J by 10 bases, and 13 bases separated the two germline ends. The CDR3: CASSSGRVDYTF. CDR3 sequence (DNA): TGTGCCAGCAGTTCCGGGAGAGTAGACTACACCTTC.

This clonotype appeared a few times. This sequence joins TRBV7-8 and TRBJ2-3; TRBD2 agrees at 10 bases. Germline V gene lookup returns CDR1 SGHVS and CDR2 FQNEAQ. This CDR3 spans 15 amino acids. V lost 0 bases, J lost 3 bases, and 0 bases stayed unmatched. This chain's CDR3 is CASSLALAGTDTQYF. The CDR3 nucleotides read TGTGCCAGCAGCTTAGCACTAGCGGGGACAGATACGCAGTATTTT.

This clonotype was seen more than once but under ten times. The chain links TRBV5-1 to TRBJ1-2, with TRBD1 matching 7 bases. Unmatched junction bases numbered 11, after V lost 3 bases and J lost 6 bases. CDR3 size: 15 residues. Germline CDR1 is SGHRS and CDR2 is YFSETQ. The CDR3 region is CASSSPPDRINGYTF. CDR3 bases: TGCGCCAGCAGCTCTCCGCCGGACAGGATCAATGGCTACACCTTC.

CDR3 residues: CASSPQGAPYNEQFF. The CDR3 nucleotides read TGTGCCAGCAGCCCGCAGGGTGCCCCCTACAATGAGCAGTTCTTC. The rearrangement joins TRBV7-2 to TRBJ2-1; TRBD1 might be the D (5 bases). The CDR3 is 15 amino acids. Trimming cost V 5 bases and J 2 bases, with 13 bases left between them. Germline V gene lookup returns CDR1 SGHTA and CDR2 FQGNSA.

This rearrangement joins TRBV12-3 or TRBV12-4 to TRBJ1-2; tentative D call: TRBD1 (6 bases). CDR3 length: 14 residues. The V end lost 2 bases, the J end lost 5 bases, and 12 bases lay between the germline ends. As DNA, the CDR3 is TGTGCCAGCAGTTTAACGGGGGCGCGTTATGGCTACACCTTC. Protein product: CASSLTGARYGYTF.

This clonotype was seen a few times. The chain recombines TRBV5-1 with TRBJ2-1, with D maybe TRBD2 (5 bases). There are 15 residues in the CDR3. CDR1 is SGHRS, CDR2 YFSETQ, per germline. V was trimmed by 4 bases and J by 5 bases, leaving 16 bases between them. The CDR3 DNA is TGCGCCAGCAGCAAAAGCGGAACCCCTGACAATGAGCAGTTCTTC. This gives the protein CASSKSGTPDNEQFF. Variable domain in full (rest from reference TRBV5-1 and TRBJ2-1): KAGVTQTPRYLIKTRGQQVTLSCSPISGHRSVSWYQQTPGQGLQFLFEYFSETQRNKGNFPGRFSGRQFSNSRSEMNVSTLELGDSALYLCASSKSGTPDNEQFFGPGTRLTVL.

This clonotype appeared a few times. The V call is TRBV5-6, the J call TRBJ1-5; 8 bases are shared with TRBD1. The CDR3 covers 14 residues. V lost 0 bases and J lost 5; bases outside the gene matches: 1. Per the germline V gene, CDR1 is SGHDT and CDR2 is YYEEEE. The chain's CDR3 is CASSLAGGDQPQHF. CDR3 in DNA: TGTGCCAGCAGCTTGGCAGGGGGCGATCAGCCCCAGCATTTT.

A few counts support this clonotype. The chain employs TRBV20-1 and TRBJ1-5, with D possibly TRBD1 on 5 matching bases. Germline lookup yields CDR1 DFQATT and CDR2 SNEGSKA (reference sequence). V dropped 8 bases and J dropped 2 bases, with 10 bases sitting between them. CDR3 size: 12 residues. CDR3 nucleotide sequence: TGCAGTCAGCGGGGCCGCAATCAGCCCCAGCATTTT. Residues: CSQRGRNQPQHF.

This clonotype was observed many times. The V gene is TRBV12-3 or TRBV12-4, the J gene TRBJ2-5, with TRBD2 matching over 8 bases. With V trimmed by 4 bases and J by 7 bases, 5 bases remained unmatched. This CDR3 spans 13 amino acids. The CDR3 bases are TGTGCCAGCAGTTCCGGGACTAGTTGGACCCAGTACTTC. Amino acid sequence: CASSSGTSWTQYF.

V usage is TRBV19 and J usage is TRBJ1-3; TRBD1 is a possible D gene (5 bases). V lost 7 bases, J lost 2 bases, and 15 bases lay in between. In germline, CDR1 is LNHDA, CDR2 SQIVND (reference sequence). The CDR3 spans 15 residues. CDR3 region: CASINFGQAGNTIYF. The CDR3 region has the DNA TGTGCCAGTATCAATTTCGGACAAGCTGGAAACACCATATATTTT.

The rearrangement joins TRBV5-6 to TRBJ2-1; a weak D match, TRBD1 (6 bases). Trimming left V 4 bases short and J 7 bases short, with 21 bases between. Germline CDR1 reads SGHDT; CDR2 reads YYEEEE. The CDR3 sequence is 16 residues long. The CDR3, as DNA: TGTGCCAGCAGCAGCTTGGACAGAGAACCTACAAATGAGCAGTTCTTC. Protein sequence: CASSSLDREPTNEQFF.

This chain joins TRBV7-3 and TRBJ2-3; D is unclear. This CDR3 has 13 amino acids. Germline CDR1 SGHTA, CDR2 FQGTGA. With 1 base removed from V and 4 bases from J, the gap between germline ends came to 6 bases. The CDR3 coding sequence is TGTGCCAGCAGCTTAATGGCCGCAGATACGCAGTATTTT. This sequence encodes CASSLMAADTQYF. Full variable domain (outside the CDR3, taken from reference TRBV7-3 and TRBJ2-3): GAGVSQTPSNKVTEKGKYVELRCDPISGHTALYWYRQSLGQGPEFLIYFQGTGAADDSGLPNDRFFAVRPEGSVSTLKIQRTERGDSAVYLCASSLMAADTQYFGPGTRLTVL.